The following is a T cell receptor (beta chain) sequence with its context. This sample was taken from a study of T cells in localized non-small cell lung cancer. V was cut by 9 bases and J by 3 bases, with 12 bases left in between. Germline loops: CDR1 MNHNS, CDR2 SASEGT. The CDR3 runs to 13 residues. Data came from immunoSEQ multiplex PCR; TCRdb stores just in-frame clones and leaves some out. The table includes approximately 70,000 clones, roughly 81% detected once. The clonotype comes from a man between 35 and 75 years old with stage II lung adenocarcinoma. This material consisted of PBMCs, taken before any cancer treatment. This chain uses TRBV6-1 with TRBJ1-5; maybe TRBD1 (5 bases). CDR3 residues: CASLSGNNQPQHF. The CDR3 DNA sequence: TGTGCCAGTCTCTCAGGGAACAATCAGCCCCAGCATTTT.